This is a list of T cell receptor beta chains from one sample in a study of cytomegalovirus exposure and HLA in healthy donors. Measured with immunoSEQ multiplex PCR; TCRdb has only the in-frame clones, and not every one. Here the sample spans roughly 140,000 clones, just under 80% being singletons. Material for sequencing was PBMCs. The source of these receptors is a man between 25 and 39 years old in good health and CMV-seronegative. The CDR3 runs from the conserved cysteine through the conserved F or W. The D gene is left open where the match is weak. Part of the rows lack a size; the others show once, few, many or a class for expanded clones.

>TRBV28|NA|TRBJ1-5|NA
CASSLYRAGQPQHF
TGTGCCAGCAGTTTATACAGGGCGGGTCAGCCCCAGCATTTT
>TRBV5-6|NA|TRBJ1-1|NA
CASSLTGSWGTEAFF
TGTGCCAGCAGCTTAACAGGGAGTTGGGGCACTGAAGCCTTCTTT
>TRBV5-4|TRBD1|TRBJ1-3|NA
CASSRTGAGNTIYF
TGTGCCAGCAGCCGGACAGGGGCTGGAAACACCATATATTTT
>TRBV5-1|NA|TRBJ1-3|once
CASSLAGEISGNTIYF
TGCGCCAGCAGCTTGGCAGGGGAAATCTCTGGAAACACCATATATTTT
>TRBV7-7|NA|TRBJ2-7|NA
CASSLARDYEQYF
TGTGCTAGCAGCTTAGCGAGAGATTACGAGCAGTACTTC
>TRBV7-9|NA|TRBJ2-5|NA
CASSLDSGFETQYF
TGTGCCAGCAGCTTAGATTCGGGGTTTGAGACCCAGTACTTC
>TRBV18|NA|TRBJ2-1|NA
CASSPPSGFAYNEQFF
TGTGCCAGCTCACCACCATCAGGGTTTGCCTACAATGAGCAGTTCTTC
>TRBV15|NA|TRBJ1-5|NA
CATSRESGGLQPQHF
TGTGCCACCAGCAGAGAGAGTGGAGGGTTGCAGCCCCAGCATTTT
>TRBV28|TRBD1|TRBJ1-2|NA
CASSDRGYGYTF
TGTGCCAGCTCAGACAGGGGCTATGGCTACACCTTC
>TRBV12-5|NA|TRBJ1-1|NA
CASGLDSGRLQAFF
TGTGCTAGTGGTTTGGATAGCGGACGGCTTCAAGCTTTCTTT
>TRBV19|TRBD1|TRBJ1-2|few
CASTRTGGDYGYTF
TGTGCCAGTACGCGGACAGGGGGTGACTATGGCTACACCTTC
>TRBV6-5|NA|TRBJ2-7|NA
CASSYSRASYEQYF
TGTGCCAGCAGTTACTCGAGGGCCTCCTACGAGCAGTACTTC
>TRBV19|TRBD1|TRBJ2-7|NA
CASSPYRGSYEQYF
TGTGCCAGTAGTCCTTACAGGGGATCCTACGAGCAGTACTTC
>TRBV2|TRBD2|TRBJ2-7|few
CASSDGRIYEQYF
TGTGCCAGCAGTGACGGGAGGATCTACGAGCAGTACTTC
>TRBV6-1|TRBD1|TRBJ1-2|NA
CASSGRQGANGYTF
TGTGCCAGCAGTGGGCGACAGGGGGCAAATGGCTACACCTTC
>TRBV6-5|TRBD1|TRBJ1-3|NA
CASREQGADTIYF
TGTGCCAGCAGGGAACAGGGGGCAGACACCATATATTTT
>TRBV19|TRBD1|TRBJ1-5|few
CASTSTGGNQPQHF
TGTGCCAGTACCTCGACAGGGGGCAATCAGCCCCAGCATTTT
>TRBV4-1|TRBD2|TRBJ2-7|NA
CASSQDGGTSGRPWEQYF
TGCGCCAGCAGCCAAGATGGGGGAACTAGCGGGAGGCCCTGGGAGCAGTACTTC
>TRBV6-1|TRBD1|TRBJ1-2|NA
CASSPTGESGYTF
TGTGCCAGCAGTCCGACAGGGGAGAGTGGCTACACCTTC
>TRBV27|TRBD1|TRBJ1-1|few
CASSSTGWFGAFF
TGTGCCAGCAGTTCGACAGGGTGGTTCGGGGCTTTCTTT
>TRBV6-5|NA|TRBJ1-2|NA
CASSPVPGDYGYTF
TGTGCCAGCAGTCCTGTGCCCGGGGACTATGGCTACACCTTC
>TRBV28|NA|TRBJ2-2|NA
CASELRNTGELFF
TGTGCCAGCGAGCTACGAAACACCGGGGAGCTGTTTTTT
>TRBV27|NA|TRBJ1-6|NA
CASGVGGVQNSPLHF
TGTGCCAGCGGGGTTGGGGGGGTGCAGAATTCACCCCTCCACTTT
>TRBV19|TRBD1|TRBJ1-1|NA
CASSPRDRGPKEAFF
TGTGCCAGTAGTCCCCGGGACAGGGGCCCCAAAGAAGCTTTCTTT
>TRBV5-1|TRBD1|TRBJ2-2|NA
CASSPGQGMRGTGELFF
TGCGCCAGCAGCCCAGGACAGGGAATGAGAGGAACCGGGGAGCTGTTTTTT
>TRBV7-9|NA|TRBJ1-2|NA
CASSLDLRGANYGYTF
TGTGCCAGCAGCTTAGATCTCAGGGGAGCTAACTATGGCTACACCTTC